Following are 6 T cell receptor beta chains from one sample sequenced in a study of shared T cell receptors in the human thymus (dated by TCRdb to about 2021). Library preparation employed the immunoSEQ multiplex PCR assay. In its TCRdb copy, this immuneACCESS table keeps in-frame sequences only and misses some clones. Where compared with another copy, unresolved V genes explain less than half of these, and the others have no known cause. The sample table shows roughly 660,000 clones, and 70% to 90% are seen once. The ten top clones hold about 0.01% of the sample. The same specimen was also included in a second study, on human thymus T cells.

The specimen sequenced was thymocytes. The receptor set was obtained from a boy less than two years old with a congenital heart defect. Donor details come from another sample of the same person, matched by shared clones.

This clone was recorded only once. This sequence joins TRBV5-5 and TRBJ2-1; 11 positions agree with TRBD2. Germline values: CDR1 SGHKS, CDR2 YYEKEE (reference sequence). The CDR3 contains 15 residues. V was clipped by 6 bases and J by 7 bases; unmatched bases: 9. The CDR3, as DNA: TGTGCCAGCACCTTCACTAGCGGGAGATTGAATGAGCAGTTCTTC. As protein: CASTFTSGRLNEQFF. The full variable domain, its missing parts supplied by reference TRBV5-5 and TRBJ2-1, is DAGVTQSPTHLIKTRGQQVTLRCSPISGHKSVSWYQQVLGQGPQFIFQYYEKEERGRGNFPDRFSARQFPNYSSELNVNALLLGDSALYLCASTFTSGRLNEQFFGPGTRLTVL.

This chain links TRBV4-3 with TRBJ1-1, with 9 bases matching TRBD1. This CDR3 has 14 amino acids. Looked up from germline, CDR1 is LGHNA and CDR2 is YSLEER. J lost 1 base, V lost 4 bases, and 1 base had no gene match. The CDR3 bases are TGCGCCAGCAGCCTGGACAGGGGGAACACTGAAGCTTTCTTT. This translates into CASSLDRGNTEAFF.

V gene TRBV4-3 combines with J gene TRBJ2-7; 12 positions match TRBD2. The CDR3 loop spans 20 amino acids. With 0 bases clipped from V and 3 bases from J, the junction kept 15 bases outside the gene matches. Germline-derived CDR1 and CDR2 are LGHNA and YSLEER. Here the CDR3 DNA reads TGCGCCAGCAGCCAAGAAGATGCTAGCGGGAGGGCCTTGTACTTCTACGAGCAGTACTTC. Encoded protein: CASSQEDASGRALYFYEQYF.

The chain couples TRBV6-1 to TRBJ2-3; a possible D gene is TRBD1 (5 bases). The germline V gene has CDR1 MNHNS and CDR2 SASEGT. This CDR3 comprises 15 residues. Between the trimmed V and J ends, which lost 4 bases and 2 bases, there was a span of 13 bases. DNA of the CDR3: TGTGCCAGCAGTGCTAAACAGGCACCCACAGATACGCAGTATTTT. Protein product: CASSAKQAPTDTQYF.

This clone has only one observation. V and J are TRBV4-3 and TRBJ2-5, with D uncertain. Trimming took off 0 bases at V and 2 bases at J, with 10 bases between the two ends. The germline V gene has CDR1 LGHNA and CDR2 YSLEER. This CDR3 has 15 amino acids. This chain's CDR3 is CASSQDQSQQETQYF. CDR3 in DNA: TGCGCCAGCAGCCAAGATCAGTCGCAGCAAGAGACCCAGTACTTC.

This sequence joins TRBV7-2 and TRBJ2-5; the match to TRBD2 covers 10 bases. Germline CDR1 SGHTA, CDR2 FQGNSA. This CDR3 has 16 residues. Trimming at V came to 6 bases and at J to 5 bases, leaving 12 bases not matched to a gene. Here the CDR3 DNA reads TGTGCCAGCAGACCTAGCGGGAGTGGTAAGAGGGAGACCCAGTACTTC. This gives the protein CASRPSGSGKRETQYF.